This T cell receptor (beta chain) was sequenced in a study of human T cells and chemical hapten exposure (dated by TCRdb to 2020 to 2023). Regarding the study in general: For sensitization, 2% DPC in acetone was applied to a roughly 2 cm by roughly 2 cm area of upper inner arm skin. Throughout the approximately 24-week study period, patients were also given weekly therapeutic DPC doses on the scalp. Patch tests used Finn chambers with 0.01% DPC on the upper back, scored after 6 days by International Contact Dermatitis Research Group standards. Most of the patients in the cohort were female, and the cohort covered alopecia areata with under or over 50% scalp involvement, alopecia totalis and alopecia universalis. Libraries were combined into a pool for sequencing, and differences in TCR yield between samples came mainly from small differences in library volumes within the pool. This study followed changes in the peripheral blood TCR repertoire in vivo during primary and secondary sensitization of alopecia patients to the hapten diphenylcyclopropenone (DPC). Blood was sampled from patients pre-sensitization (week 0) and at 2, 6 and about 24 weeks after DPC sensitization. For TCR sequencing, blood came from 25 to 35 alopecia patients at anywhere from one to four time points (pre-sensitization, 2, 6 and 24 weeks).

The library was obtained by RACE. TCRdb shows the sequencer as NextSeq 500. During library preparation, unique molecular identifiers were attached to individual cDNA molecules so that TCRs could be counted quantitatively and reproducibly. For every blood RNA sample, sequencing covered both the TCR alpha and TCR beta chains. The study's own analysis went as follows. Samples had a median of roughly 87,000 TCRs, with a range from roughly 20,000 to 700,000. V, J and CDR3 annotation of the TCR reads was performed with the Decombinator software suite. To make PS versus PT1 abundance plots, every sample was subsampled to the same number of TCRs (28,000). Expanded TCRs were defined as absent before sensitization and observed at least eight times at the 2-week time point. TCRdb cleaned the public reads at Q25 with fastp, built clones with MiXCR and kept in-frame beta chains. Merged by CDR3 protein, the rows form single entries marked with the most common genes and DNA. The V and J calls, along with clone size, are taken from TCRdb and not from the paper's own processing. The table for this sample lists 70,000 to 90,000 distinct CDR3 sequences; 11% of them were counted only once. The ten most abundant clones make up about 4% of the sample.

This clonotype was found many times. This receptor's antigen is unknown. No per-base quality is available; no much larger clone lies one base away. The research as a whole found: All patients had alopecia, a presumed autoimmune disease, so their immune response might differ from that of healthy individuals. Expanded TCRs formed significantly more large CDR3 similarity clusters than pre-sensitization or healthy control sets, consistent with antigen-driven responses. Patch test score correlated positively with the number of PT1 expanded TCRs, reaching significance at thresholds 8, 16 and 32 but not at 4. DPC sensitization did not change how many TCRs were above 1 in 1000 frequency, and no evidence was found of alterations in global repertoire structure. After repeated subsampling, the strength of the expansion versus patch-test correlation and the threshold at which it became significant changed.

Reading the label with the study, this specimen's time point is: patch test 3, about 24 weeks after DPC sensitization. This specimen's treatment or condition label, per the study, means: therapeutic diphenylcyclopropenone sensitization with weekly scalp DPC. Blood at each patch-test visit was drawn before the patch test was applied. Patients were considered eligible if aged 18 to 70, diagnosed with alopecia and deemed suitable for DPC therapy, and patients were excluded if pregnant. Unfractionated whole blood was collected in Tempus Blood RNA tubes, and total RNA was extracted from that blood. Trimming removed 4 bases from V and 3 bases from J, leaving 13 bases between the germline ends. The CDR3 sequence holds 14 residues, the cysteine and phenylalanine included. Left in the record is the CDR3 DNA by itself, 42 bases read in frame from the first base. The germline V gene supplies CDR1 SGHDT and CDR2 YYEEEE.

The sequence joins TRBV5-6 to TRBJ1-1, and TRBD1 may be the D gene, going by 5 matching bases. This receptor was obtained from a woman in her forties or fifties with alopecia areata. Some clones in this sample may be carry-over from other donors' samples. Here the sequenced sample was whole blood, taken in connection with sensitization to the hapten diphenylcyclopropenone (DPC). In nucleotides, the sequence is TGTGCCAGCAGCCTTGCTGGGGGGGACACTGAAGCTTTCTTT. Protein translation: CASSLAGGDTEAFF. The full variable domain, with segments outside the CDR3 supplied by the reference TRBV5-6 and TRBJ1-1 proteins, appears as DAGVTQSPTHLIKTRGQQVTLRCSPKSGHDTVSWYQQALGQGPQFIFQYYEEEERQRGNFPDRFSGHQFPNYSSELNVNALLLGDSALYLCASSLAGGDTEAFFGQGTRLTVV.